The 22 T cell receptor beta chains listed next were all sequenced from one sample in a study of blood T cell repertoires in COVID-19. Profiling relied on immunoSEQ multiplex PCR, and the TCRdb table lists in-frame clones only, not all of them. The repertoire consists of roughly 400,000 clones, with around 92% occurring once and the leading ten covering about 1.8%. The sequenced sample consisted of PBMCs or T cells enriched from blood (not recorded which). The receptors stem from a woman in her 30s who had recovered from COVID-19.

As concerns this clone: The germline gene is not matched at one end of the junction; a read error may be the cause. This chain links TRBV20-1 with TRBJ2-1; 7 positions match TRBD2. Germline V gene sequence: CDR1 DFQATT, CDR2 SNEGSKA (reference sequence). The CDR3 spans 10 residues. In nucleotides, the CDR3 is TGCAGTGCTATGGGGGGGAGGGAGCTCTTC. Translated, it gives CSAMGGRELF.

The rearrangement joins TRBV28 to TRBJ1-2; D gene uncertain. The V end lost 3 bases, the J end lost 0 bases, and 14 bases lay between the germline ends. Looked up from germline, CDR1 is MDHEN and CDR2 is SYDVKM. This CDR3 is built from 16 residues. The CDR3 is CASSFLPSFPNYGYTF. The CDR3 DNA is TGTGCCAGCAGTTTCCTCCCAAGCTTTCCTAACTATGGCTACACCTTC.

The chain combines TRBV28 with TRBJ2-7; 10 bases fit TRBD1. Germline values: CDR1 MDHEN, CDR2 SYDVKM. The J segment lost 6 bases and the V segment lost 6 bases, leaving 8 bases of the junction unmatched. This CDR3 has 14 residues. The CDR3 bases are TGTGCCAGCAGATACCGGGACAGGGGTTCCGAGCAGTACTTC. Its translation is CASRYRDRGSEQYF.

The J gene is TRBJ2-7, the V gene TRBV3-1 (or the pseudogene TRBV3-2), with D maybe TRBD1 (5 bases). This CDR3 spans 16 amino acids. Germline CDR1 reads LGHDT; CDR2 reads YNNKEL (reference sequence). Trimming stripped 4 bases from V and 0 bases from J, with 16 bases between. The CDR3 is CASSPPTKDNSYEQYF. The CDR3 DNA reads as TGTGCCAGCAGCCCGCCGACGAAGGACAACTCCTACGAGCAGTACTTC.

The chain joins TRBV30 to TRBJ2-5; D may be TRBD1 (7 bases). V lost 5 bases and J lost 4, with 17 bases in between. CDR3 size: 14 residues. CDR1 GTSNPN and CDR2 SVGIG come from the germline V gene (reference sequence). This CDR3 reads CAWGNRGGRETQYF. For the CDR3, the DNA is TGTGCCTGGGGCAACAGGGGAGGTAGAGAGACCCAGTACTTC.

The rearrangement uses TRBV5-5 and TRBJ2-7; D unclear. V was clipped by 0 bases and J by 5 bases, with 3 bases between them. This CDR3 contains 11 residues. Germline CDR1 SGHKS, CDR2 YYEKEE (reference sequence). CDR3 sequence reads: CASSLVDEQYF. The CDR3 nucleotides are TGTGCCAGCAGCTTGGTAGACGAGCAGTACTTC. Variable domain in full (rest from reference TRBV5-5 and TRBJ2-7): DAGVTQSPTHLIKTRGQQVTLRCSPISGHKSVSWYQQVLGQGPQFIFQYYEKEERGRGNFPDRFSARQFPNYSSELNVNALLLGDSALYLCASSLVDEQYFGPGTRLTVT.

The chain couples TRBV5-1 to TRBJ1-1; TRBD1 agrees at 9 bases. CDR1 SGHRS and CDR2 YFSETQ come from the germline V gene. Losses at the gene ends were 4 bases for V and 7 bases for J; bases not matched to a gene: 5. The CDR3 extends over 13 amino acids. CDR3 DNA: TGCGCCAGCAGCAGGGGACAGGGAAATGAAGCTTTCTTT. It translates to CASSRGQGNEAFF.

This rearrangement joins TRBV6-5 to TRBJ2-3, with a tentative D call TRBD1 (6 bases). The CDR3 spans 14 residues. Trimming removed 6 bases from V and 5 bases from J, with 15 bases in between. Germline V gene data show CDR1 as MNHEY and CDR2 as SVGAGI. CDR3 coding DNA: TGTGCCAGCAGGGCAGGGGATGGGGGAGATACGCAGTATTTT. This encodes CASRAGDGGDTQYF.

This clone was seen a few times. This chain joins TRBV28 and TRBJ2-1; maybe TRBD1 (5 bases). CDR1 is MDHEN and CDR2 is SYDVKM in the germline V gene. The CDR3 length is 14 residues. Trimming left V 3 bases short and J 2 bases short, with 8 bases between. The CDR3 sequence is CASSFVGPYNEQFF. CDR3 coding DNA: TGTGCCAGCAGTTTCGTGGGGCCCTACAATGAGCAGTTCTTC.

V is TRBV20-1 and J is TRBJ2-4; D ambiguous. The germline V gene has CDR1 DFQATT and CDR2 SNEGSKA (reference sequence). This CDR3 has 11 amino acids. Deletions cut 8 bases from V and 8 bases from J, with 13 bases between. The DNA for the CDR3 is TGCAGTATCCTGCAGCGCTACATTCAGTACTTC. It translates to CSILQRYIQYF.

The chain uses TRBV3-1 (or the pseudogene TRBV3-2) and TRBJ1-6, with D possibly TRBD1 on 5 matching bases. Germline V CDR1 and CDR2: LGHDT, YNNKEL (reference sequence). Deletions cut 4 bases from V and 8 bases from J, with 6 bases between. This CDR3 spans 12 amino acids. The CDR3 nucleotides are TGTGCCAGCAGCCGACAGTATTCACCCCTCCACTTT. It is translated as CASSRQYSPLHF.

This chain joins TRBV15 and TRBJ1-1, with D unclear. From germline, CDR1 is LNHNV and CDR2 YYDKDF (reference sequence). The ends were cut back, 2 bases at V and 11 bases at J, with 9 bases in the middle. This CDR3 has 11 amino acids. This chain's CDR3 is CATSRSKKAFF. DNA of the CDR3: TGTGCCACCAGCAGATCTAAGAAGGCTTTCTTT.

The chain recombines TRBV5-8 with TRBJ1-2; no firm D call. Germline V gene sequence: CDR1 SGHTS, CDR2 YDEGEE. V was pared by 2 bases and J by 1 base, with 9 bases between. The CDR3 is made up of 14 amino acids. Here the CDR3 reads CASSLDTINYGYTF. The DNA of the CDR3 is TGTGCCAGCAGCTTAGACACAATTAACTATGGCTACACCTTC. Looking up the rest from reference TRBV5-8 and TRBJ1-2 gives the full variable domain: EAGVTQSPTHLIKTRGQQATLRCSPISGHTSVYWYQQALGLGLQFLLWYDEGEERNRGNFPPRFSGRQFPNYSSELNVNALELEDSALYLCASSLDTINYGYTFGSGTRLTVV.

The count of this clone is one. The chain carries TRBV10-2 and TRBJ2-5, with 10 bases identical to TRBD1. Per the germline V gene, CDR1 is WSHSY and CDR2 is SAAADI. J was trimmed by 7 bases and V by 3 bases; bases with no gene match: 14. The CDR3 extends over 17 amino acids. DNA of the CDR3: TGCGCCAGCAGTGACACTAGACAGGGGGCTTACGTCGGGACCCAGTACTTC. It codes for CASSDTRQGAYVGTQYF.

This clone was observed once. The V call is TRBV7-3, the J call TRBJ2-1, with 8 bases identical to TRBD2. Germline CDR1 reads SGHTA; CDR2 reads FQGTGA. After removal of 5 bases from V and 7 bases from J, the junction contained 4 bases not matched to a gene. This CDR3 comprises 13 residues. The CDR3 loop is CASSGTRSNEQFF. The CDR3 DNA reads TGTGCCAGCAGCGGGACTAGAAGTAATGAGCAGTTCTTC. The full variable domain, completed using reference TRBV7-3 and TRBJ2-1, is GAGVSQTPSNKVTEKGKYVELRCDPISGHTALYWYRQSLGQGPEFLIYFQGTGAADDSGLPNDRFFAVRPEGSVSTLKIQRTERGDSAVYLCASSGTRSNEQFFGPGTRLTVL.

J is TRBJ2-1 and V is TRBV4-1; the match to TRBD2 covers 11 bases. Per the germline V gene, CDR1 is MGHRA and CDR2 is YSYEKL. The CDR3 length is 17 residues. Unmatched junction bases numbered 3, after V lost 2 bases and J lost 0 bases. The CDR3 loop is CASSQPTSGASYNEQFF. The CDR3 DNA is TGCGCCAGCAGCCAACCGACTAGCGGGGCCTCCTACAATGAGCAGTTCTTC.

This clone has only one observation. The V and J genes are TRBV5-4 and TRBJ2-1; 9 bases are shared with TRBD1. Germline trimming cut 5 bases from V and 7 bases from J; bases unmatched to any gene: 7. Looked up from germline, CDR1 is SGHNT and CDR2 is YYREEE (reference sequence). The CDR3 spans 14 residues. CDR3 in DNA: TGTGCCAGCAGGGAGACAGGGGGTAAAAATGAGCAGTTCTTC. Protein product: CASRETGGKNEQFF.

This clone is a singleton in its sample. J is TRBJ2-3 and V is TRBV5-6, with 7 bases aligning to TRBD1. The trim removed 3 bases at V and 3 bases at J, leaving 13 bases unmatched. There are 17 residues in the CDR3. Germline values: CDR1 SGHDT, CDR2 YYEEEE. The DNA for the CDR3 is TGTGCCAGCAGCTCCTCCATCGTTACAGGGGAGACAGATACGCAGTATTTT. Protein: CASSSSIVTGETDTQYF.

The chain combines TRBV12-5 with TRBJ1-1, with TRBD1 matching 8 bases. The CDR3 covers 16 residues. Germline trimming cut 0 bases from V and 0 bases from J; bases unmatched to any gene: 3. Germline V CDR1 and CDR2: LGHNT, FRNRAP. The CDR3 here is CASGLVTGVMNTEAFF. CDR3 nucleotides: TGTGCTAGTGGTTTGGTGACAGGGGTCATGAACACTGAAGCTTTCTTT.

This rearrangement joins TRBV6-5 to TRBJ1-2; 7 nucleotides align to TRBD1. Losses at the gene ends were 6 bases for V and 8 bases for J; bases not matched to a gene: 9. The CDR3 is made up of 13 amino acids. In germline, CDR1 is MNHEY, CDR2 SVGAGI. CDR3 amino acids: CASRADREGGYTF. Written as DNA, the CDR3 is TGTGCCAGCAGGGCTGACAGGGAAGGCGGCTACACCTTC.

The CDR3 spells CASSQGQGLGQPQHF. The CDR3 nucleotides read TGCGCCAGCAGCCAGGGACAGGGGTTGGGTCAGCCCCAGCATTTT. The chain has TRBV4-1 and TRBJ1-5; 10 bases fit TRBD1. The trim removed 3 bases at V and 6 bases at J, leaving 5 bases unmatched. The germline V gene has CDR1 MGHRA and CDR2 YSYEKL. The CDR3 has 15 amino acids.

The V call is TRBV9, the J call TRBJ2-3; D is ambiguous. CDR1 is SGDLS and CDR2 is YYNGEE in the germline V gene. V shed 1 base and J shed 2 bases, with 11 bases lying between them. The CDR3 runs 15 residues. The CDR3, as DNA: TGTGCCAGCAGCGTATCCATGATACTCACAGATACGCAGTATTTT. Translating it yields CASSVSMILTDTQYF.